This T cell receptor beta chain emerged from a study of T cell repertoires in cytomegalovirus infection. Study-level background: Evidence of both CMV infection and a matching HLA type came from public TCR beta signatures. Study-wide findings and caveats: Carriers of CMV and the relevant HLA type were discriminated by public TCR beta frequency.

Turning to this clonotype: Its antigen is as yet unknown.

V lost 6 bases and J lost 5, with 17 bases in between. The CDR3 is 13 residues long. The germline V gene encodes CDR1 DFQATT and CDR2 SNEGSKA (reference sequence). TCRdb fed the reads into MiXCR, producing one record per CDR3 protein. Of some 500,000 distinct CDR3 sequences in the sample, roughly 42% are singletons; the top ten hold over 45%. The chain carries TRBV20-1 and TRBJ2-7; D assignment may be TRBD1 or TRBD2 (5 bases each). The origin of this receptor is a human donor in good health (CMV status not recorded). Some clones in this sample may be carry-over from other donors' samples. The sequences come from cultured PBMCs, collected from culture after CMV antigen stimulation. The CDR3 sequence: CSALGGGINEQYF. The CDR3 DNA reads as TGCAGTGCCCTAGGTGGGGGAATCAACGAGCAGTACTTC.